One and the same sample provided the 22 T cell receptor beta chains below, sequenced in a study of vaccination and CD4 T cells after COVID-19. Which antigens these TCRs recognize remains unknown. Researchers used the Oncomine TCR Beta short-read assay to sequence DNA from cultured CD4+ T cells. TCRdb re-analysed the PCR reads in MiXCR, keeping a single row per CDR3 protein. Among fewer than 25,000 distinct CDR3 sequences, roughly 41% were seen once, and the ten largest hold around 4%. Time point meaning: late sampling 161 to 241 days after vaccination in a few convalescent patients. Described treatment: roughly ten-day PBMC culture with coronavirus spike peptide pools or control peptides (ViraFEST assay). Source: CD4+ T cells from blood, cultured in vitro, taken about 7 months after SARS-CoV-2 vaccination. The receptors here all came from a human donor who had recovered from COVID-19.

The chain has TRBV6-1 and TRBJ2-7, with 9 bases aligning to TRBD2. After removal of 8 bases from V and 7 bases from J, the junction contained 15 bases not matched to a gene. Looked up from germline, CDR1 is MNHNS and CDR2 is SASEGT. The CDR3 runs 15 residues. The CDR3: CASSAGGAGLGEQYF. The CDR3 DNA is TGTGCCAGCTCTGCGGGGGGGGCAGGTCTTGGGGAGCAGTACTTC.

In its sample, this clonotype is medium-sized (0.01 to 0.1%). V is TRBV7-2 and J is TRBJ1-5; D gene uncertain. Trimming left V 1 base short and J 5 bases short, with 6 bases between. The germline gives CDR1 SGHTA, CDR2 FQGNSA. This CDR3 contains 13 residues. CDR3 coding DNA: TGTGCCAGCAGCTTAGATAGGGATCAGCCCCAGCATTTT. Protein: CASSLDRDQPQHF.

The V and J genes are TRBV6-6 and TRBJ2-2, with D hard to call. The V end was cut by 8 bases, the J end by 0 bases, with 13 bases between. Germline V gene lookup returns CDR1 MNHNY and CDR2 SVGAGI (reference sequence). The length of the CDR3 is 15 residues. The CDR3 DNA follows: TGTGCCAGCTCCCCTATGGGGACGAACACCGGGGAGCTGTTTTTT. Amino acid sequence: CASSPMGTNTGELFF.

The genes are TRBV7-3 and TRBJ1-2; possibly TRBD1 for D (5 bases). This CDR3 is 12 amino acids long. V was shortened by 9 bases and J by 2 bases, with 10 bases between the two germline ends. Germline V gene sequence: CDR1 SGHTA, CDR2 FQGTGA. CDR3 nucleotide sequence: TGTGCCAGGGGGGGTAAGAACTATGGCTACACCTTC. Translation gives CARGGKNYGYTF.

The gene calls are TRBV7-2 and TRBJ2-3; TRBD2 might be the D (5 bases). V gave up 5 bases and J gave up 5 bases, with 14 bases separating them. The germline V gene encodes CDR1 SGHTA and CDR2 FQGNSA. This CDR3 is 14 amino acids long. The chain's CDR3 is CASSPRRSGDTQYF. As DNA, the CDR3 is TGTGCCAGCAGCCCCCGGAGGTCGGGAGATACGCAGTATTTT.

CDR3 in amino acids: CATSRGTGTYEQYF. As DNA, the CDR3 is TGTGCCACCAGCAGAGGGACAGGGACCTACGAGCAGTACTTC. The J gene is TRBJ2-7, the V gene TRBV15, with 8 bases that match TRBD1. Germline V gives CDR1 LNHNV, CDR2 YYDKDF (reference sequence). CDR3 length equals 14 residues. V lost 1 base to trimming and J lost 2 bases; unmatched junction nucleotides: 1.

Only a few counts were recorded for this clonotype. The gene calls are TRBV20-1 and TRBJ2-3; weak D call: TRBD1 (5 bases). Germline CDR1 DFQATT, CDR2 SNEGSKA (reference sequence). V was trimmed by 6 bases and J by 6 bases, leaving 16 bases between them. The CDR3 consists of 13 residues. The CDR3 bases are TGCAGTGCCGCAAACGGGCCAGGGGATACGCAGTATTTT. It encodes CSAANGPGDTQYF.

The rearrangement links TRBV19 to TRBJ2-3, with 8 bases lining up with TRBD2. Looked up from germline, CDR1 is LNHDA and CDR2 is SQIVND (reference sequence). J lost 3 bases, V lost 5 bases, and 7 bases had no gene match. There are 15 residues in the CDR3. CDR3 residues: CASSPGGGRTDTQYF. CDR3 in DNA: TGTGCCAGTAGTCCCGGCGGCGGGAGGACAGATACGCAGTATTTT.

This sequence joins TRBV19 and TRBJ1-2; D is undetermined. The CDR3 sequence is 12 residues long. From germline, CDR1 is LNHDA and CDR2 SQIVND (reference sequence). V lost 7 bases, J lost 8 bases, and 14 bases lay in between. The CDR3 sequence is CASTGSLSGYTF. DNA of the CDR3: TGTGCCAGTACCGGTTCCCTGTCCGGCTACACCTTC.

The V call is TRBV29-1, the J call TRBJ2-5; D could derive from TRBD1 or TRBD2 (5 bases each). The CDR3 runs to 12 residues. The germline V gene has CDR1 SQVTM and CDR2 ANQGSEA. V dropped 4 bases and J dropped 1 base, with 7 bases sitting between them. The CDR3, as DNA: TGCAGCGTTGCAGGGAGCCAAGAGACCCAGTACTTC. It encodes CSVAGSQETQYF.

This chain links TRBV20-1 with TRBJ2-1; weak D call: TRBD2 (6 bases). In germline, CDR1 is DFQATT, CDR2 SNEGSKA (reference sequence). The CDR3 totals 16 residues. The V and J ends lost 0 bases and 8 bases respectively, with 20 bases between them. This CDR3 is CSARDPLTGVGDEQFF. The CDR3 nucleotides are TGCAGTGCTAGAGACCCCCTAACGGGAGTTGGCGATGAGCAGTTCTTC.

This chain uses TRBV10-1 with TRBJ2-7, with 8 nucleotides matching TRBD1. Germline V lookup: CDR1 WNHNN, CDR2 SYGVQD (reference sequence). The CDR3 covers 12 residues. V trimming: 10 bases; J trimming: 3 bases; junction bases outside the gene matches: 5. The CDR3 loop is CATLTGVYEQYF. The DNA for the CDR3 is TGCGCCACCCTGACAGGGGTCTACGAGCAGTACTTC.

This clonotype was seen a handful of times. The V gene is TRBV20-1, the J gene TRBJ1-5; 7 nucleotides line up with TRBD1. Unmatched junction bases numbered 8, after V lost 6 bases and J lost 0 bases. CDR3 length: 15 residues. Germline V lookup: CDR1 DFQATT, CDR2 SNEGSKA (reference sequence). The CDR3 region is CSATGTADSNQPQHF. The CDR3 DNA is TGCAGTGCCACTGGGACAGCCGATAGCAATCAGCCCCAGCATTTT.

This clonotype has only a few counts. This CDR3 reads CAIFDPSGRSSYEQYF. The DNA for the CDR3 is TGTGCCATTTTCGACCCTAGCGGAAGGAGCTCCTACGAGCAGTACTTC. The chain is built from TRBV10-3 and TRBJ2-7, with 7 bases fitting TRBD2. V gave up 9 bases and J gave up 0 bases; unmatched junction bases: 14. The CDR3 is made up of 16 amino acids. From germline, CDR1 is ENHRY and CDR2 SYGVKD.

The rearrangement uses TRBV20-1 and TRBJ1-2; 9 bases align to TRBD1. Trimming removed 3 bases from V and 8 bases from J; junction bases left unmatched: 10. The CDR3 totals 14 residues. Germline CDR1 reads DFQATT; CDR2 reads SNEGSKA (reference sequence). Here the CDR3 reads CSARDSTGGGGYTF. CDR3 DNA: TGCAGTGCTAGGGATTCTACAGGGGGCGGCGGCTACACCTTC.

The V and J genes are TRBV27 and TRBJ2-7; D is ambiguous. CDR3 length: 15 amino acids. Trimming shortened V by 5 bases and J by 0 bases, and 14 bases separated the two germline ends. The germline gives CDR1 MNHEY, CDR2 SMNVEV (reference sequence). CDR3 sequence: CASSRRLLNSYEQYF. CDR3 coding DNA: TGTGCCAGCAGTCGTCGACTGCTAAACTCCTACGAGCAGTACTTC.

This clonotype was observed a handful of times. V and J are TRBV29-1 and TRBJ2-7; TRBD1 matches 9 bases. Germline V gene sequence: CDR1 SQVTM, CDR2 ANQGSEA. This CDR3 is built from 13 residues. After removal of 6 bases from V and 5 bases from J, the junction contained 8 bases not matched to a gene. CDR3 protein: CSVMGQGLDEQYF. CDR3 DNA sequence: TGCAGCGTGATGGGACAGGGACTTGACGAGCAGTACTTC.

V and J are TRBV5-4 and TRBJ1-2, with 7 bases matching TRBD1. Looked up from germline, CDR1 is SGHNT and CDR2 is YYREEE (reference sequence). The CDR3 sequence is 13 residues long. The V and J ends lost 2 bases and 6 bases, in that order; junction bases with no gene match: 4. DNA for the CDR3: TGTGCCAGCAGCTTCGACAGGGTCCATGGCTACACCTTC. Protein sequence: CASSFDRVHGYTF.

The chain employs TRBV6-1 and TRBJ1-6, with D uncertain. The V gene lost 7 bases and the J gene lost 4 bases, with 11 bases spanning the gap. The germline CDR1 and CDR2 sequences are MNHNS and SASEGT. The CDR3 extends over 14 amino acids. The CDR3 DNA reads as TGTGCCAGCACCCGCGCGGGGTATAATTCACCCCTCCACTTT. Translated: CASTRAGYNSPLHF.

This chain links TRBV6-1 with TRBJ2-1, with D possibly TRBD2 on 5 matching bases. The CDR3 extends over 15 amino acids. The ends were cut back, 7 bases at V and 1 base at J, with 14 bases in the middle. The germline V gene encodes CDR1 MNHNS and CDR2 SASEGT. The CDR3 nucleotides are TGTGCCAGCACCCCGGACGGGAAATCCTACAATGAGCAGTTCTTC. It is translated as CASTPDGKSYNEQFF.

The rearrangement uses TRBV28 and TRBJ2-5, with 7 bases aligning to TRBD2. The CDR3 contains 16 residues. CDR1 MDHEN and CDR2 SYDVKM come from the germline V gene. V dropped 5 bases and J dropped 2; count of bases not matched to a gene: 11. CDR3 in amino acids: CASSPWAGVRQETQYF. As DNA, the CDR3 is TGTGCCAGCAGTCCCTGGGCGGGAGTTCGGCAAGAGACCCAGTACTTC.

This clonotype was detected only a few times. The chain couples TRBV20-1 to TRBJ2-1; TRBD2 agrees at 8 bases. The CDR3 spans 17 residues. V lost 2 bases to trimming and J lost 7 bases; unmatched junction nucleotides: 16. Per the germline V gene, CDR1 is DFQATT and CDR2 is SNEGSKA (reference sequence). The CDR3 DNA reads as TGCAGTGCTAGACCAAGAACTAGCGGTACTCTTGATAATGAGCAGTTCTTC. It specifies CSARPRTSGTLDNEQFF.